Given below is one T cell receptor beta chain in context. Germline loops: CDR1 DFQATT, CDR2 SNEGSKA (reference sequence). V shed 0 bases, J shed 4 bases, and the junction held 5 bases outside the gene matches. This CDR3 is built from 14 residues. It was through 5'RACE template switching that TCR cDNA was made, with a universal primer site and UMIs added. TCRdb reanalysed the 5' RACE reads using MiXCR and keeps one entry per CDR3 protein. The repertoire has about 360,000 distinct CDR3 sequences, about 6.2% of them found once; the top ten carry approximately 16%. The sample belongs to a study of T cells after yellow fever vaccination.

The sequence came from a man aged 25 to 45 who received the YFV17D yellow fever vaccine. The chain uses TRBV20-1 and TRBJ2-7, with TRBD2 matching 8 bases. The sample was PBMCs, taken 5 days after the yellow fever booster vaccination. CDR3 amino acids: CSARDGSGSYEQYF. The CDR3 coding sequence is TGCAGTGCTAGAGATGGCAGCGGGAGTTACGAGCAGTACTTC.